The 26 T cell receptor beta chains below were found in one sample sequenced in a study of cytomegalovirus exposure and HLA in healthy donors. PCR amplification relied on 60 Vbeta primers (plus 13 Jbeta primers). The repertoire was sequenced with immunoSEQ multiplex PCR; TCRdb's copy has only in-frame clones and lacks some. The data contain about 160,000 clones, less than 80% of them singletons. The sequencing sample was made of PBMCs. Receptor source: a man in his forties or fifties in good health and CMV-seronegative.

Only one count was recorded for this clone. The chain combines TRBV15 with TRBJ1-6, with 8 bases that match TRBD1. The CDR3 consists of 17 residues. Germline loops: CDR1 LNHNV, CDR2 YYDKDF (reference sequence). V was clipped by 0 bases and J by 7 bases; unmatched bases: 8. The CDR3 sequence is CATSRDLQGQGNSPLHF. DNA of the CDR3: TGTGCCACCAGCAGAGATCTGCAAGGACAGGGAAATTCACCCCTCCACTTT.

The sample holds a few counts of this clone. The chain carries TRBV5-1 and TRBJ1-4; D might be TRBD1 (6 bases). The CDR3 is 14 residues long. The germline CDR1 and CDR2 sequences are SGHRS and YFSETQ. Trimming stripped 0 bases from V and 8 bases from J, with 11 bases between. The CDR3 loop is CASSLAQGREKLFF. The CDR3 bases are TGCGCCAGCAGCTTGGCTCAGGGGAGAGAAAAACTGTTTTTT.

The chain is built from TRBV5-6 and TRBJ2-3, with 7 positions matching TRBD1. J was trimmed by 5 bases and V by 3 bases; bases with no gene match: 9. The CDR3 length is 15 residues. The germline gives CDR1 SGHDT, CDR2 YYEEEE. The CDR3 nucleotides read TGTGCCAGCAGCTACGGACAGGTATTTGGAGATACGCAGTATTTT. Its translation is CASSYGQVFGDTQYF.

The J gene is TRBJ2-2, the V gene TRBV27, with 9 nucleotides matching TRBD1. This CDR3 comprises 18 residues. J gave up 3 bases and V 4 bases, and 12 bases lay outside the gene matches. The germline V gene encodes CDR1 MNHEY and CDR2 SMNVEV (reference sequence). The CDR3 sequence is CASSSPDRGKGDTGELFF. DNA of the CDR3: TGTGCCAGCAGTTCTCCGGACAGGGGAAAAGGAGACACCGGGGAGCTGTTTTTT.

The chain has TRBV5-4 and TRBJ2-5, with 7 bases aligning to TRBD2. The germline V gene encodes CDR1 SGHNT and CDR2 YYREEE (reference sequence). The CDR3 loop spans 17 amino acids. V shed 1 base, J shed 4 bases, and the junction held 13 bases outside the gene matches. CDR3 region: CASSLSGSSGVGETQYF. In nucleotides, the CDR3 is TGTGCCAGCAGCTTGTCTGGATCCAGCGGGGTGGGAGAGACCCAGTACTTC. Variable domain in full (rest from reference TRBV5-4 and TRBJ2-5): ETGVTQSPTHLIKTRGQQVTLRCSSQSGHNTVSWYQQALGQGPQFIFQYYREEENGRGNFPPRFSGLQFPNYSSELNVNALELDDSALYLCASSLSGSSGVGETQYFGPGTRLLVL.

This clone has more than one count but fewer than ten. This chain joins TRBV2 and TRBJ2-3, with TRBD2 matching 12 bases. CDR3 length: 15 residues. V shed 6 bases, J shed 4 bases, and the junction held 5 bases outside the gene matches. Germline lookup yields CDR1 SNHLY and CDR2 FYNNEI. For the CDR3, the DNA is TGTGCCAGCAGCCTAGCGGGGGGGGCCGCAGATACGCAGTATTTT. Encoded protein: CASSLAGGAADTQYF.

CDR3 nucleotide sequence: TGTGCCAGCAGTTTATCCAGGGGGGCAAATGAGCAGTACTTC. This sequence encodes CASSLSRGANEQYF. The chain uses TRBV27 and TRBJ2-7; D may be TRBD1 (7 bases). V lost 0 bases and J 7 bases, leaving 13 bases between the germline ends. Germline CDR1 reads MNHEY; CDR2 reads SMNVEV (reference sequence). The CDR3 contains 14 residues.

This chain uses TRBV2 with TRBJ2-2; 9 nucleotides align to TRBD2. CDR3 length: 13 residues. V trimming: 9 bases; J trimming: 7 bases; junction bases outside the gene matches: 6. The germline V gene encodes CDR1 SNHLY and CDR2 FYNNEI. CDR3 amino acids: CASISGGGGELFF. CDR3 sequence (DNA): TGTGCCAGTATTAGCGGGGGAGGCGGGGAGCTGTTTTTT.

The sample holds one count of this clone. This sequence joins TRBV6-1 and TRBJ2-2; a possible D gene is TRBD1 (5 bases). CDR1 MNHNS and CDR2 SASEGT come from the germline V gene. The CDR3 contains 14 residues. V gave up 4 bases and J gave up 6 bases, with 12 bases separating them. The CDR3 here is CASSARQGSGELFF. The CDR3 DNA sequence: TGTGCCAGCAGTGCTCGCCAGGGATCCGGGGAGCTGTTTTTT.

The rearrangement links TRBV30 to TRBJ1-2; D is unresolved. This CDR3 region has 13 residues. Germline loops: CDR1 GTSNPN, CDR2 SVGIG (reference sequence). Between the trimmed V and J ends, which lost 3 bases and 0 bases, there was a span of 8 bases. CDR3 nucleotide sequence: TGTGCCTGGAGAGATAGTGCTAACTATGGCTACACCTTC. Its translation is CAWRDSANYGYTF.

The chain couples TRBV7-3 to TRBJ2-5; the D is unclear. The length of the CDR3 is 15 residues. Trimming left V 5 bases short and J 0 bases short, with 13 bases between. The germline V gene encodes CDR1 SGHTA and CDR2 FQGTGA. The CDR3, as DNA: TGTGCCAGCAGCCTAAGGGCGTCAGACCAAGAGACCCAGTACTTC. This translates into CASSLRASDQETQYF.

The chain is built from TRBV27 and TRBJ1-2, with 11 bases identical to TRBD1. J gave up 4 bases and V 6 bases, and 10 bases lay outside the gene matches. The V gene's germline CDR1 is MNHEY and CDR2 SMNVEV (reference sequence). The CDR3 length is 16 residues. CDR3 sequence (DNA): TGTGCCAGCAGCCCGGGACAGGGGGTCTTACGCTATGGCTACACCTTC. It encodes CASSPGQGVLRYGYTF.

The gene calls are TRBV7-2 and TRBJ2-7; TRBD2 aligns across 10 bases. CDR3 length: 16 residues. The V gene end was trimmed by 5 bases and the J gene end by 7 bases; junction bases not matched to a gene: 14. CDR1 and CDR2 from the germline V gene are SGHTA and FQGNSA. This CDR3 is CASSPRKGSAGGEQYF. The CDR3 DNA reads as TGTGCCAGCAGCCCCAGGAAGGGCTCAGCGGGGGGGGAGCAGTACTTC.

This clone was recorded a few times. This chain uses TRBV28 with TRBJ1-4; no clear D. Trimming pared 5 bases from V and 0 bases from J, leaving 10 bases between. This CDR3 has 15 amino acids. Germline V gives CDR1 MDHEN, CDR2 SYDVKM. The CDR3: CASSLPQTTNEKLFF. The CDR3 DNA sequence: TGTGCCAGCAGTCTCCCCCAGACAACTAATGAAAAACTGTTTTTT.

This clone was seen a few times. The chain carries TRBV6-1 and TRBJ1-3; D unclear. Trimming left V 4 bases short and J 0 bases short, with 10 bases between. CDR1 and CDR2 from the germline V gene are MNHNS and SASEGT. The CDR3 length is 15 residues. Here the CDR3 reads CASSAREFSGNTIYF. In nucleotides, the CDR3 is TGTGCCAGCAGTGCCCGGGAGTTCTCTGGAAACACCATATATTTT.

This clone was counted only a few times. The V and J genes are TRBV5-8 and TRBJ2-2, with 9 bases that match TRBD2. The CDR3 spans 13 residues. CDR1 is SGHTS and CDR2 is YDEGEE in the germline V gene. V was clipped by 3 bases and J by 7 bases; unmatched bases: 1. CDR3 nucleotide sequence: TGTGCCAGCAGCTCACTAGCGGGCGGGGAGCTGTTTTTT. Translating gives CASSSLAGGELFF.

CDR3 nucleotide sequence: TGTGCCAGCAGCTTGGCCTTACGAGGGTGGGAGACCCAGTACTTC. This codes for CASSLALRGWETQYF. The rearrangement uses TRBV5-8 and TRBJ2-5; D perhaps matches TRBD2 (5 bases). In germline, CDR1 is SGHTS, CDR2 YDEGEE. The CDR3 extends over 15 amino acids. V lost 0 bases, J lost 5 bases, and 14 bases lay in between.

This rearrangement joins TRBV5-4 to TRBJ1-5; D may be TRBD1 (6 bases). V gave up 4 bases and J gave up 6 bases, with 11 bases separating them. Germline V gene sequence: CDR1 SGHNT, CDR2 YYREEE (reference sequence). This CDR3 comprises 13 residues. CDR3 DNA sequence: TGTGCCAGCAGCGCAGGGGAGGGTCAGCCCCAGCATTTT. Amino acids: CASSAGEGQPQHF. Supplemented by reference TRBV5-4 and TRBJ1-5, the full variable domain reads ETGVTQSPTHLIKTRGQQVTLRCSSQSGHNTVSWYQQALGQGPQFIFQYYREEENGRGNFPPRFSGLQFPNYSSELNVNALELDDSALYLCASSAGEGQPQHFGDGTRLSIL.

V is TRBV19 and J is TRBJ2-7; 10 bases fit TRBD1. The J segment lost 6 bases and the V segment lost 7 bases, leaving 12 bases of the junction unmatched. CDR1 and CDR2 from the germline V gene are LNHDA and SQIVND (reference sequence). This CDR3 region has 15 residues. The CDR3 here is CASKGAGTGEAEQYF. CDR3 DNA sequence: TGTGCCAGTAAAGGGGCCGGGACAGGGGAGGCCGAGCAGTACTTC.

The chain joins TRBV7-8 to TRBJ1-6; TRBD1 matches at 12 bases. V was pared by 5 bases and J by 9 bases, with 11 bases of the junction left unmatched. This CDR3 contains 17 residues. The germline gives CDR1 SGHVS, CDR2 FQNEAQ. The CDR3 DNA reads TGTGCCAGCAGCAGTGGGACAGGGGGCGCGTCGGGTTCACCCCTCCACTTT. Amino acid sequence: CASSSGTGGASGSPLHF.

The V gene is TRBV4-2, the J gene TRBJ1-3, with TRBD1 identical over 10 bases. V shed 2 bases, J shed 6 bases, and the junction held 4 bases outside the gene matches. The germline gives CDR1 LGHNA, CDR2 YNFKEQ. This CDR3 has 15 residues. The CDR3 nucleotides are TGTGCCAGCAGCCAATTGACAGGGGGCGAAAACACCATATATTTT. As protein: CASSQLTGGENTIYF.

In this sample, this clone turned up a few times. The rearrangement joins TRBV7-9 to TRBJ2-1; tentatively, D is TRBD1 (8 bases). The CDR3 totals 13 residues. The germline CDR1 and CDR2 sequences are SEHNR and FQNEAQ (reference sequence). With 8 bases removed from V and 7 bases from J, the gap between germline ends came to 15 bases. The CDR3 loop is CASVGQGGNEQFF. The CDR3 coding sequence is TGTGCCAGCGTCGGACAGGGAGGGAATGAGCAGTTCTTC.

The V gene is TRBV7-9, the J gene TRBJ2-3; TRBD1 agrees at 10 bases. The CDR3 has 16 residues. Germline V gene sequence: CDR1 SEHNR, CDR2 FQNEAQ (reference sequence). V gave up 5 bases and J gave up 2 bases; unmatched junction bases: 7. The CDR3 loop is CASSPRQGAATDTQYF. In DNA form, the CDR3 reads TGTGCCAGCAGCCCCCGACAGGGGGCTGCCACAGATACGCAGTATTTT.

The chain joins TRBV6-5 to TRBJ2-7; 9 bases map to TRBD1. The CDR3 is made up of 13 amino acids. V was pared by 6 bases and J by 5 bases, with 5 bases of the junction left unmatched. Germline CDR1 is MNHEY and CDR2 is SVGAGI. CDR3 in DNA: TGTGCCAGCAGCCGGGACAGGGTGCACGAGCAGTACTTC. Its translation is CASSRDRVHEQYF.

The rearrangement links TRBV6-1 to TRBJ2-7, with D maybe TRBD1 (5 bases). The germline V gene has CDR1 MNHNS and CDR2 SASEGT. Trimming cost V 1 base and J 5 bases, with 12 bases left between them. This CDR3 has 14 amino acids. The CDR3 DNA is TGTGCCAGCAGTGAAGGGTCAGGGTACCACGAGCAGTACTTC. Its translation: CASSEGSGYHEQYF.

CDR3 nucleotides: TGTGCCAGCAGCTTGCGCGGGGCGTATAATTCACCCCTCCACTTT. Its translation is CASSLRGAYNSPLHF. The chain carries TRBV5-6 and TRBJ1-6; D possibly corresponds to TRBD1 (5 bases). The CDR3 sequence is 15 residues long. The ends were cut back, 1 base at V and 4 bases at J, with 9 bases in the middle. CDR1 is SGHDT and CDR2 is YYEEEE in the germline V gene.